This note documents a single T cell receptor (beta chain) sequence. Mismatch with germline at one junction end may stem from a read error. No cell sorting was done before RNA was extracted from the tissue. More than 3 cm separated this lung sample from the edge of the tumor. The data originate from a study of tumor and adjacent non-tumor tissue in lung cancer. This CDR3 region has 13 residues. CDR1 PRHDT and CDR2 FYEKMQ come from the germline V gene (reference sequence). A modified ARM-PCR protocol with three rounds of nested PCR amplified TCRbeta. TCRdb processed the multiplex PCR reads anew with MiXCR; each CDR3 protein has one entry. The data hold roughly 67,000 distinct CDR3 sequences, with around three quarters observed a single time.

The chain has TRBV13 and TRBJ1-3; D ambiguous. The sequencing sample was made of distant non-tumor lung tissue. This receptor was taken from a man between 60 and 70 years old with non-small cell lung cancer. The CDR3 here is CASSLLAGNTVYF. For the CDR3, the DNA is TGTGCCAGCAGCCTACTTGCAGGAAACACCGTATATTTT. Full variable domain (missing parts from reference TRBV13 and TRBJ1-3): AAGVIQSPRHLIKEKRETATLKCYPIPRHDTVYWYQQGPGQDPQFLISFYEKMQSDKGSIPDRFSAQQFSDYHSELNMSSLELGDSALYFCASSLLAGNTVYFGEGSWLTVV.